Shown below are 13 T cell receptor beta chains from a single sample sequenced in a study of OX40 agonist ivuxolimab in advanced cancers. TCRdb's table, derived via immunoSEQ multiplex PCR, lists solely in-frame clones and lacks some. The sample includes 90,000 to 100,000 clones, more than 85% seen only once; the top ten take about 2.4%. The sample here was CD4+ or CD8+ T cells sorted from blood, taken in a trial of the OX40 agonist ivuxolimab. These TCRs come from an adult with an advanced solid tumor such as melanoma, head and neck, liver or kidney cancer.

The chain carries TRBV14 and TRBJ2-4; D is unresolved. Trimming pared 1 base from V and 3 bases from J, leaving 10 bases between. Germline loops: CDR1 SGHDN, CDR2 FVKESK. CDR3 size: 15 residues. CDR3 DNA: TGTGCCAGCAGCCAAGGGGGTTTTGGCAAAAACATTCAGTACTTC. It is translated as CASSQGGFGKNIQYF. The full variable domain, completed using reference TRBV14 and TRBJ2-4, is EAGVTQFPSHSVIEKGQTVTLRCDPISGHDNLYWYRRVMGKEIKFLLHFVKESKQDESGMPNNRFLAERTGGTYSTLKVQPAELEDSGVYFCASSQGGFGKNIQYFGAGTRLSVL.

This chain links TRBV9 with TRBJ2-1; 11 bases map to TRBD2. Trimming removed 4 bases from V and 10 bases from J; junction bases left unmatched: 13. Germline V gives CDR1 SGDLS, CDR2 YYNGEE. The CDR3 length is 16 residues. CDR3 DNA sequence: TGTGCCAGCAGCCCGCGTTTAGCGGGAGGGCCGGGGGAGCAGTTCTTC. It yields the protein CASSPRLAGGPGEQFF.

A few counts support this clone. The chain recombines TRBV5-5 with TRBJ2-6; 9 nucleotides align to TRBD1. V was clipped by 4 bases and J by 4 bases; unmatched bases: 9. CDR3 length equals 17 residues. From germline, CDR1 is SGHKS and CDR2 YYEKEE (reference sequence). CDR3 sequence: CASSRQGQGSGANVLTF. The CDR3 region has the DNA TGTGCCAGCAGCCGGCAAGGACAGGGGTCCGGGGCCAACGTCCTGACTTTC.

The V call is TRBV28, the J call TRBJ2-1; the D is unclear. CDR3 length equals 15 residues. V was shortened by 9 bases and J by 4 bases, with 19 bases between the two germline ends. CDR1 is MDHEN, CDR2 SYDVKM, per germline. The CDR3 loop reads CASIKTGTKYNEQFF. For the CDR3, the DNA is TGTGCCAGTATTAAGACGGGCACCAAGTACAATGAGCAGTTCTTC.

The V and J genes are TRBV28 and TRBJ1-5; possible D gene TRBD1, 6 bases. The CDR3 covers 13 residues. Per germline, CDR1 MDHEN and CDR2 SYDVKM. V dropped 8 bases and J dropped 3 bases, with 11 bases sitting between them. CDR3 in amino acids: CASQQGFNQPQHF. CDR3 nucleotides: TGTGCCAGCCAACAGGGTTTCAATCAGCCCCAGCATTTT.

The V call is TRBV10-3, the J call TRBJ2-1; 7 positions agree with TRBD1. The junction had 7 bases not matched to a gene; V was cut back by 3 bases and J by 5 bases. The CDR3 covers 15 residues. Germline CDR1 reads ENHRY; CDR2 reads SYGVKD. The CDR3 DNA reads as TGTGCCATCAGTGAAAAGGGGGCCCGCCACAATGAGCAGTTCTTC. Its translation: CAISEKGARHNEQFF.

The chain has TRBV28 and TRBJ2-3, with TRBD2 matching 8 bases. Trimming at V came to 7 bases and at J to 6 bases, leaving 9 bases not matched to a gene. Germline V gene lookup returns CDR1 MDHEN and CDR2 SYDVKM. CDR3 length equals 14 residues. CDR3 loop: CASTIAGNLDTQYF. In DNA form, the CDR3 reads TGTGCCAGCACGATAGCGGGAAATTTGGATACGCAGTATTTT.

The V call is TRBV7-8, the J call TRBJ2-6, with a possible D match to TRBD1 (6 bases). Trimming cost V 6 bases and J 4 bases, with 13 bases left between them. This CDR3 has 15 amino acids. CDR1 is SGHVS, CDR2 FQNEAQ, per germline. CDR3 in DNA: TGTGCCAGCAGTCACAGGGAGACGGGGGCCAACGTCCTGACTTTC. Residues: CASSHRETGANVLTF.

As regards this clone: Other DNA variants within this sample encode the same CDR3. CDR3 coding DNA: TGTGCCAGCAGCCTCGGGACAGGACCGTACGAGCAGTACTTC. Encoded protein: CASSLGTGPYEQYF. The V call is TRBV11-2, the J call TRBJ2-7; 8 bases are a match to TRBD1. The V segment lost 5 bases and the J segment 4 bases; nucleotides outside the gene matches: 7. This CDR3 is 14 amino acids long. CDR1 is SGHAT, CDR2 FQNNGV, per germline.

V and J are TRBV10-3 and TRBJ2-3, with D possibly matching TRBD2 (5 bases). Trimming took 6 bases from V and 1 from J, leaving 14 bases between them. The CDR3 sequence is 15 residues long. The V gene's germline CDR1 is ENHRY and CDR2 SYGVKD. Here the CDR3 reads CAIRPGGLGTDTQYF. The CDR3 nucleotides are TGTGCCATCAGACCTGGCGGGCTGGGCACAGATACGCAGTATTTT.

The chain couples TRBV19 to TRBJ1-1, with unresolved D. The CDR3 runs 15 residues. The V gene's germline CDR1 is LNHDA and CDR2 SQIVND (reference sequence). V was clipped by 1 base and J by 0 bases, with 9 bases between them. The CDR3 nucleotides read TGTGCCAGTAGTATAGTAGGGTTAATGAACACTGAAGCTTTCTTT. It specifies CASSIVGLMNTEAFF.

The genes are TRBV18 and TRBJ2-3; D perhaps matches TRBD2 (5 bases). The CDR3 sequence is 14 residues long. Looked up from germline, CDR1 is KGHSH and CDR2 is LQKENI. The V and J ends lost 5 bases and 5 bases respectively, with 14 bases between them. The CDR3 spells CASSNLARGDTQYF. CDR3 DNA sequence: TGTGCCAGCTCAAATCTGGCTCGGGGAGATACGCAGTATTTT.

For the CDR3, the DNA is TGTGCCAGTACCCCGTTGAACACCGGGGAGCTGTTTTTT. Amino acids: CASTPLNTGELFF. This sequence joins TRBV19 and TRBJ2-2; no reliable D call. This CDR3 has 13 amino acids. Germline CDR1 LNHDA, CDR2 SQIVND (reference sequence). The V end lost 7 bases, the J end lost 1 base, and 7 bases lay between the germline ends.